This TCR beta chain emerged from a study of cytomegalovirus exposure and HLA in healthy donors. Study information: Previous work identified 95 million to 140 million unique TCR beta sequences from around 200 million T cells.

Trimming shortened V by 7 bases and J by 3 bases, and 15 bases separated the two germline ends. Germline V gene lookup returns CDR1 MNHNS and CDR2 SASEGT. The CDR3 loop spans 14 amino acids. It was with 60 Vbeta and 13 Jbeta primers that the PCR ran. TCRdb's copy holds only in-frame clones and misses some; the assay was immunoSEQ multiplex PCR. The sample has 130,000 or so clones; around 8.5% are singletons. A word on this clone: Its antigen is as yet unknown.

Study-wide findings and caveats: Fewer N-insertions (relative to the approximately 700-donor mean) were reportedly seen in an Asian-associated ancestry cluster in a later analysis. One variant, a missense change in DCLRE1C, was linked in a later analysis to TCR beta V- and J-gene trimming.

This sequence joins TRBV6-1 and TRBJ1-1, with D perhaps matching TRBD1 (5 bases). Sequencing was performed on PBMCs. This sequence originates from a man between 35 and 55 years old in good health and CMV-seronegative. CDR3 residues: CASTPVGGDTEAFF. The CDR3 coding sequence is TGTGCCAGCACCCCAGTTGGAGGGGACACTGAAGCTTTCTTT.